One sample yielded the 7 T cell receptor beta chains listed below, sequenced in a study of shared clonotypes between healthy human individuals. CD45RO-negative CD8 cells positively selected for CCR7 made up the naive population, which excluded terminally differentiated effector memory CD45RA+ cells. Sequenced by immunoSEQ multiplex PCR; TCRdb stores in-frame clones only, minus some. The sample has approximately 810,000 clones, 80% to 95% seen once. Material: naive CD8+ T cells sorted from blood. These receptors all stem from a man between 25 and 39 years old in good health.

V gene TRBV6-5 combines with J gene TRBJ2-7, with 10 bases matching TRBD2. The length of the CDR3 is 14 residues. Germline V gene lookup returns CDR1 MNHEY and CDR2 SVGAGI. The trim removed 4 bases at V and 7 bases at J, leaving 7 bases unmatched. The CDR3 DNA reads TGTGCCAGCAGTTTAGCGGGAGGCTCTTGGGAGCAGTACTTC. Its protein is CASSLAGGSWEQYF.

This chain connects TRBV5-6 to TRBJ2-3, with 9 positions matching TRBD2. The CDR3 length is 13 residues. Germline V gene data show CDR1 as SGHDT and CDR2 as YYEEEE. V shed 4 bases and J 6 bases; nucleotides not matched to a gene: 3. The CDR3 nucleotides are TGTGCCAGCAGCCCGCGGGGGGGGGATACGCAGTATTTT. It codes for CASSPRGGDTQYF.

A single count supports this clone. V usage is TRBV7-9 and J usage is TRBJ2-5; 8 bases map to TRBD2. This CDR3 has 13 residues. V lost 4 bases to trimming and J lost 5 bases; unmatched junction nucleotides: 3. Germline V gene sequence: CDR1 SEHNR, CDR2 FQNEAQ (reference sequence). The CDR3: CASSSTSEETQYF. For the CDR3, the DNA is TGTGCCAGCAGCTCGACTAGCGAGGAGACCCAGTACTTC.

This clone was picked up one time. This chain joins TRBV15 and TRBJ2-1, with no clear D. Germline V gene lookup returns CDR1 LNHNV and CDR2 YYDKDF (reference sequence). V dropped 4 bases and J dropped 0 bases, with 16 bases sitting between them. The CDR3 consists of 17 residues. The CDR3 DNA sequence: TGTGCCACCAGCAAAGATCTTGGGTTAAGCTCCTACAATGAGCAGTTCTTC. Translated, it gives CATSKDLGLSSYNEQFF.

The chain recombines TRBV11-2 with TRBJ2-1; D unresolved. The CDR3 is made up of 13 amino acids. Deletions cut 7 bases from V and 8 bases from J, with 15 bases between. Germline V CDR1 and CDR2: SGHAT, FQNNGV. CDR3 amino acids: CASNPRLAHEQFF. The CDR3 DNA follows: TGTGCCAGCAACCCGCGCCTCGCCCATGAGCAGTTCTTC.

J is TRBJ2-3 and V is TRBV10-1; D might be TRBD2 (6 bases). Germline lookup yields CDR1 WNHNN and CDR2 SYGVQD (reference sequence). The V end was cut by 3 bases, the J end by 14 bases, with 12 bases between. This CDR3 contains 11 residues. The CDR3: CASSDSGEWYF. For the CDR3, the DNA is TGCGCCAGCAGTGACTCGGGGGAGTGGTATTTT.

The CDR3 DNA is TGCAGCCTGCGATCAGGAACCATCTACTCCTACAATGAGCAGTTCTTC. Amino acids: CSLRSGTIYSYNEQFF. J is TRBJ2-1 and V is TRBV29-1; no firm D call. V shed 8 bases and J shed 0 bases, with 20 bases lying between them. CDR3 length: 16 residues. Germline V gene sequence: CDR1 SQVTM, CDR2 ANQGSEA.